The clone carrying this T cell receptor (beta chain) was seen only a few times. As to time point: newly diagnosed GD, antithyroid drugs for less than 3 months. Isolated PBMC RNA provided the starting material for the TCR library. The data were taken from a study of regulatory T cells in long-lasting Graves disease. TCR beta libraries were built with iRepertoire HTBI primers and Arm-PCR of CDR3 regions. TCRdb itself ran the multiplex PCR reads through MiXCR, one entry per CDR3 protein. The sample yields roughly 610,000 distinct CDR3 sequences, 16% seen once. CDR1 is MDHEN, CDR2 SYDVKM, per germline. The CDR3 has 17 residues. Losses at the gene ends were 6 bases for V and 3 bases for J; bases not matched to a gene: 10. The sample was also linked to a second study, of T cells in Graves' hyperthyroidism and ophthalmopathy. According to that study: In the analysis, a 13 V-J model separated ophthalmopathy from stable hyperthyroidism.

The sequence derives from a woman in her thirties with Graves disease. This chain connects TRBV28 to TRBJ2-6; 8 bases agree with TRBD1. Here the sequenced sample was peripheral blood mononuclear cells (PBMCs), taken at new diagnosis, from a patient treated with antithyroid drugs. The CDR3 loop reads CASSAGQGISGANVLTF. CDR3 bases: TGTGCCAGCAGCGCAGGACAGGGAATAAGTGGGGCCAACGTCCTGACTTTC.